This T cell receptor beta chain comes out of a study of cytomegalovirus exposure and HLA in healthy donors. Study-wide background: Unique TCR beta sequences numbering over 100 million came from roughly 180 million T cells in an earlier analysis. Drawn from HLA-typed donors, roughly 87 million unique TCRs were held in an early data release.

Study results and limitations: Association of 16,951 TCR beta sequences with HLA alleles was found at 0.05 false discovery rate in a later analysis.

The PCR was carried out with 60 Vbeta primers and 13 Jbeta primers. Some clones are missing from TCRdb's copy, which holds only in-frame ones; the method was immunoSEQ multiplex PCR. The sample contains 150,000 to 200,000 clones, 65% to 80% of which appear only once. The J segment lost 6 bases and the V segment lost 7 bases, leaving 3 bases of the junction unmatched. Germline loops: CDR1 SNHLY, CDR2 FYNNEI. CDR3 length equals 13 residues. In the case of this clone: The antigen is not known.

This chain links TRBV2 with TRBJ2-1; 10 positions agree with TRBD2. The origin of this receptor is a woman in her thirties or forties in good health and CMV-seronegative. The sequenced material came from PBMCs. The CDR3 reads CASMKRGGNEQFF. CDR3 in DNA: TGTGCCAGCATGAAGCGGGGGGGCAATGAGCAGTTCTTC.